This T cell receptor beta chain was documented in a study of blood T cell repertoires in COVID-19. Germline assignment: CDR1 WNHNN and CDR2 SYGVQD (reference sequence). The CDR3 runs 14 residues. J gave up 3 bases and V 0 bases, and 1 base lay outside the gene matches. Clones were read by immunoSEQ multiplex PCR, and TCRdb kept only the in-frame ones, dropping some. The sample gives about 120,000 clones, roughly three quarters of which show up once; 7.9% is in the top ten. The rearrangement links TRBV10-1 to TRBJ2-7, with 8 bases that match TRBD2. The sequence came from a human donor in a cohort sampled during active COVID-19. The specimen sequenced was peripheral blood. The CDR3 region is CASSESTSDYEQYF. As DNA, the CDR3 is TGCGCCAGCAGTGAGTCGACTAGCGACTACGAGCAGTACTTC.